Described below is a single T cell receptor (beta chain) sequence and its context. The sample originates from a study of blood T cells in healthy people across ages. V lost 5 bases and J 6 bases, leaving 20 bases between the germline ends. The CDR3 is 16 amino acids. Germline values: CDR1 SGHTA, CDR2 FQGTGA. Combining a sample-barcoded 5' primer with a J-beta primer mix, a second PCR ran for about 7 to 11 cycles. Via MiXCR, TCRdb re-called the 5' RACE reads, giving one row per CDR3 protein. The data contain more than 1.4 million distinct CDR3 sequences, 35% to 45% of them singletons. The TCR was taken from a woman aged 18-29 years in good health. Sequences were obtained from blood. The V and J genes are TRBV7-3 and TRBJ2-1; a possible D gene is TRBD1 (5 bases). CDR3 protein: CASSPGAGRAVNEQFF. DNA for the CDR3: TGTGCCAGCAGCCCTGGGGCCGGCAGGGCAGTCAATGAGCAGTTCTTC.